A single sample is the source of the 29 T cell receptor beta chains below, sequenced in a study of blood T cell repertoires in COVID-19. Measured with immunoSEQ multiplex PCR; TCRdb has only the in-frame clones, and not every one. This table holds roughly 100,000 clones, around 84% found once. The sample comprised peripheral blood. The receptors here all came from a woman older than 75 with acute or convalescent COVID-19.

This chain links TRBV7-8 with TRBJ1-2; D not resolved. CDR3 length equals 13 residues. Germline V CDR1 and CDR2: SGHVS, FQNEAQ. Trimming removed 5 bases from V and 6 bases from J, with 13 bases in between. The CDR3 sequence is CASSREGSHGYTF. The CDR3 bases are TGTGCCAGCAGCCGTGAAGGGAGTCATGGCTACACCTTC.

This chain links TRBV6-1 with TRBJ2-3; 8 bases are a match to TRBD1. Germline V gives CDR1 MNHNS, CDR2 SASEGT. The CDR3 extends over 16 amino acids. V gave up 4 bases and J gave up 4 bases; unmatched junction bases: 10. The CDR3 spells CASSGGDRPSSDTQYF. As DNA, the CDR3 is TGTGCCAGCAGTGGAGGGGACAGGCCCTCTTCAGATACGCAGTATTTT.

The gene calls are TRBV27 and TRBJ1-3; 8 bases match TRBD1. Germline values: CDR1 MNHEY, CDR2 SMNVEV (reference sequence). The CDR3 is made up of 16 amino acids. Trimming at V came to 0 bases and at J to 2 bases, leaving 3 bases not matched to a gene. CDR3 sequence: CASSLSWTGTGNTIYF. The CDR3 region has the DNA TGTGCCAGCAGTTTATCGTGGACAGGGACTGGAAACACCATATATTTT.

The chain recombines TRBV28 with TRBJ1-6; D gene unclear. V lost 4 bases, J lost 0 bases, and 13 bases lay in between. The germline CDR1 and CDR2 sequences are MDHEN and SYDVKM. The CDR3 sequence is 17 residues long. The CDR3 region has the DNA TGTGCCAGCAGTTCCCCCGCCGAGAGCTCCTATAATTCACCCCTCCACTTT. Its protein product is CASSSPAESSYNSPLHF. Based on the CDR3 plus reference TRBV28 and TRBJ1-6, the full variable domain is DVKVTQSSRYLVKRTGEKVFLECVQDMDHENMFWYRQDPGLGLRLIYFSYDVKMKEKGDIPEGYSVSREKKERFSLILESASTNQTSMYLCASSSPAESSYNSPLHFGNGTRLTVT.

This chain joins TRBV18 and TRBJ2-2; possibly TRBD1 for D (6 bases). The ends were cut back, 5 bases at V and 1 base at J, with 8 bases in the middle. Germline CDR1 reads KGHSH; CDR2 reads LQKENI. CDR3 length: 14 residues. CDR3 in DNA: TGTGCCAGCTCAACGGACAGGAACACCGGGGAGCTGTTTTTT. This codes for CASSTDRNTGELFF.

The chain carries TRBV27 and TRBJ2-7; 7 nucleotides align to TRBD2. CDR1 and CDR2 from the germline V gene are MNHEY and SMNVEV (reference sequence). The V segment lost 6 bases and the J segment 3 bases; nucleotides outside the gene matches: 5. The CDR3 spans 13 residues. CDR3 in DNA: TGTGCCAGCAGCCCTTGGGGGGGCTACGAGCAGTACTTC. Translating gives CASSPWGGYEQYF.

V is TRBV7-9 and J is TRBJ2-1; D is ambiguous. Germline CDR1 is SEHNR and CDR2 is FQNEAQ (reference sequence). The CDR3 contains 18 residues. The ends were cut back, 4 bases at V and 4 bases at J, with 23 bases in the middle. CDR3 sequence (DNA): TGTGCCAGCAGCTCTACCCTGCAGAGCGTACTCCTATACAATGAGCAGTTCTTC. Residues: CASSSTLQSVLLYNEQFF.

The rearrangement joins TRBV5-4 to TRBJ2-2, with TRBD2 matching 11 bases. V gave up 0 bases and J gave up 3 bases; unmatched junction bases: 1. The CDR3 extends over 16 amino acids. Germline V gene sequence: CDR1 SGHNT, CDR2 YYREEE (reference sequence). As DNA, the CDR3 is TGTGCCAGCAGCTTGGGACTAGCGGGATACACCGGGGAGCTGTTTTTT. Translated: CASSLGLAGYTGELFF.

DNA of the CDR3: TGTGCTAGTGGACCTGTTAGCGGGAACCTCTACGAGCAGTACTTC. Translated: CASGPVSGNLYEQYF. The rearrangement joins TRBV12-5 to TRBJ2-7; 8 bases map to TRBD2. This CDR3 contains 15 residues. V shed 6 bases, J shed 3 bases, and the junction held 10 bases outside the gene matches. In germline, CDR1 is LGHNT, CDR2 FRNRAP.

Here the CDR3 reads CASSPGLQNGYTF. CDR3 coding DNA: TGTGCCAGCAGCCCAGGGTTACAGAATGGCTACACCTTC. The chain carries TRBV6-6 and TRBJ1-2; tentatively, D is TRBD1 (5 bases). The ends were cut back, 6 bases at V and 6 bases at J, with 14 bases in the middle. This CDR3 has 13 amino acids. CDR1 and CDR2 (germline): MNHNY, SVGAGI (reference sequence).

The J gene is TRBJ2-7, the V gene TRBV15, with D uncertain. Germline V gene lookup returns CDR1 LNHNV and CDR2 YYDKDF (reference sequence). There are 14 residues in the CDR3. V was cut by 0 bases and J by 0 bases, with 6 bases left in between. The CDR3 reads CATSRDQVSYEQYF. For the CDR3, the DNA is TGTGCCACCAGCAGAGATCAGGTCTCCTACGAGCAGTACTTC. Supplemented by reference TRBV15 and TRBJ2-7, the full variable domain reads DAMVIQNPRYQVTQFGKPVTLSCSQTLNHNVMYWYQQKSSQAPKLLFHYYDKDFNNEADTPDNFQSRRPNTSFCFLDIRSPGLGDTAMYLCATSRDQVSYEQYFGPGTRLTVT.

This rearrangement joins TRBV6-5 to TRBJ2-1; TRBD2 is a possible D gene (6 bases). Germline loops: CDR1 MNHEY, CDR2 SVGAGI. Trimming took 4 bases from V and 0 from J, leaving 13 bases between them. The CDR3 is 16 amino acids. This CDR3 is CASSLLAQSSYNEQFF. In nucleotides, the CDR3 is TGTGCCAGCAGTTTACTAGCCCAGAGCTCCTACAATGAGCAGTTCTTC.

The chain links TRBV12-5 to TRBJ2-5; 9 bases fit TRBD1. Trimming cost V 1 base and J 5 bases; bases outside gene matches: 5. The CDR3 consists of 15 residues. Germline V gives CDR1 LGHNT, CDR2 FRNRAP. The CDR3 nucleotides read TGTGCTAGTGGTTTGGGGACAGGGGTTCGGGAGACCCAGTACTTC. Its protein product is CASGLGTGVRETQYF.

The chain employs TRBV11-2 and TRBJ2-7, with D perhaps TRBD2 (6 bases). The CDR3 runs to 15 residues. Trimming took 1 base from V and 7 from J, leaving 17 bases between them. Germline lookup yields CDR1 SGHAT and CDR2 FQNNGV. The CDR3 spells CASSLGEQRVGEQYF. CDR3 sequence (DNA): TGTGCCAGCAGCTTAGGGGAGCAGCGGGTGGGGGAGCAGTACTTC.

The chain combines TRBV12-3 or TRBV12-4 with TRBJ2-1; no clear D. The CDR3 has 12 residues. V shed 7 bases and J shed 4 bases, with 8 bases lying between them. The CDR3 loop reads CASTQIYNEQFF. Here the CDR3 DNA reads TGTGCCAGCACCCAGATTTACAATGAGCAGTTCTTC.

V is TRBV14 and J is TRBJ2-1, with D unclear. The CDR3 extends over 17 amino acids. Germline assignment: CDR1 SGHDN and CDR2 FVKESK. The ends were cut back, 5 bases at V and 7 bases at J, with 24 bases in the middle. The CDR3: CASSTNQLLLFRNEQFF. CDR3 sequence (DNA): TGTGCCAGCAGCACTAACCAACTATTGCTGTTCCGGAATGAGCAGTTCTTC.

The chain joins TRBV24-1 to TRBJ2-3, with a possible D match to TRBD1 (6 bases). Between the trimmed V and J ends, which lost 4 bases and 1 base, there was a span of 8 bases. Germline V gene lookup returns CDR1 KGHDR and CDR2 SFDVKD. This CDR3 spans 14 amino acids. CDR3 residues: CATSDRGRTDTQYF. CDR3 bases: TGTGCCACCAGTGACAGGGGTCGCACAGATACGCAGTATTTT.

In nucleotides, the CDR3 is TGTGCCAGCAGTGAAAGAGGGCCCGGTACGAATAATTCACCCCTCCACTTT. The encoded protein is CASSERGPGTNNSPLHF. The J gene is TRBJ1-6, the V gene TRBV2; no clear D. CDR1 and CDR2 (germline): SNHLY, FYNNEI. This CDR3 contains 17 residues. The V end was cut by 2 bases, the J end by 5 bases, with 16 bases between.

This chain connects TRBV6-2 or TRBV6-3 to TRBJ2-2; tentative D call: TRBD1 (6 bases). The germline gives CDR1 MNHEY, CDR2 SVGEGT. The ends were cut back, 2 bases at V and 2 bases at J, with 15 bases in the middle. This CDR3 is 17 amino acids long. CDR3 in DNA: TGTGCCAGCAGTTACCTCCTTGGACAGAAAAACACCGGGGAGCTGTTTTTT. This gives the protein CASSYLLGQKNTGELFF.

This clone occurred a few times. The chain combines TRBV5-4 with TRBJ2-1, with a possible D match to TRBD2 (5 bases). Trimming stripped 4 bases from V and 4 bases from J, with 15 bases between. Germline assignment: CDR1 SGHNT and CDR2 YYREEE (reference sequence). This CDR3 has 15 residues. This CDR3 reads CASSPRLMEYNEQFF. DNA of the CDR3: TGTGCCAGCAGCCCGAGACTAATGGAATACAATGAGCAGTTCTTC.

This sequence joins TRBV6-2 or TRBV6-3 and TRBJ1-5; a possible D gene is TRBD1 (5 bases). Germline CDR1 reads MNHEY; CDR2 reads SVGEGT. The CDR3 contains 18 residues. Trimming stripped 0 bases from V and 5 bases from J, with 20 bases between. CDR3 in amino acids: CASSYSILQASRDQPQHF. The CDR3 nucleotides are TGTGCCAGCAGTTACTCGATCTTACAGGCATCTCGGGATCAGCCCCAGCATTTT.

The chain recombines TRBV5-1 with TRBJ2-4; D could derive from TRBD1 or TRBD2 (5 bases each). CDR3 length: 13 residues. The germline CDR1 and CDR2 sequences are SGHRS and YFSETQ. Trimming stripped 4 bases from V and 9 bases from J, with 14 bases between. The chain's CDR3 is CASSLDSQGIQYF. DNA of the CDR3: TGCGCCAGCAGCCTGGACTCTCAGGGCATTCAGTACTTC.

The CDR3 region has the DNA TGCGCCAGCAGTTCCGGACAGGGGGGAGAGACCCAGTACTTC. Its translation: CASSSGQGGETQYF. V and J are TRBV5-1 and TRBJ2-5; 10 nucleotides match TRBD1. V lost 5 bases and J lost 4; bases outside the gene matches: 5. The CDR3 is 14 amino acids. Germline CDR1 and CDR2: SGHRS and YFSETQ. The entire variable domain, with the rest obtained from reference TRBV5-1 and TRBJ2-5, is as follows: KAGVTQTPRYLIKTRGQQVTLSCSPISGHRSVSWYQQTPGQGLQFLFEYFSETQRNKGNFPGRFSGRQFSNSRSEMNVSTLELGDSALYLCASSSGQGGETQYFGPGTRLLVL.

The V and J genes are TRBV12-3 or TRBV12-4 and TRBJ2-4; D unresolved. The CDR3 sequence is 11 residues long. V lost 5 bases and J lost 9, with 8 bases in between. The CDR3, as DNA: TGTGCCAGCAGTCTCCCGGGCATTCAGTACTTC. Protein: CASSLPGIQYF.

This chain connects TRBV5-1 to TRBJ2-2; TRBD1 agrees at 7 bases. Germline CDR1 reads SGHRS; CDR2 reads YFSETQ. The CDR3 has 14 residues. J lost 3 bases, V lost 4 bases, and 3 bases had no gene match. The DNA for the CDR3 is TGCGCCAGCAGCGTACAGGGGTACACCGGGGAGCTGTTTTTT. Translated: CASSVQGYTGELFF.

This clone was picked up one time. V usage is TRBV6-6 and J usage is TRBJ2-2, with 9 bases fitting TRBD2. J lost 7 bases, V lost 7 bases, and 7 bases had no gene match. CDR1 and CDR2 from the germline V gene are MNHNY and SVGAGI (reference sequence). The CDR3 runs to 14 residues. The CDR3 nucleotides read TGTGCCAGCACAGGGCGGGAGGGGTTCGGGGAGCTGTTTTTT. Residues: CASTGREGFGELFF.

The genes are TRBV5-8 and TRBJ2-7; D may be TRBD1 (5 bases). In germline, CDR1 is SGHTS, CDR2 YDEGEE. The V end lost 0 bases, the J end lost 5 bases, and 15 bases lay between the germline ends. The CDR3 has 15 amino acids. CDR3 sequence: CASSLGQGALNEQYF. The CDR3 DNA is TGTGCCAGCAGCTTGGGGCAGGGCGCTCTCAACGAGCAGTACTTC.

The rearrangement links TRBV5-8 to TRBJ1-5; D is perhaps TRBD1 (5 bases). This CDR3 spans 14 amino acids. Germline V gives CDR1 SGHTS, CDR2 YDEGEE. V lost 0 bases and J lost 5, with 9 bases in between. For the CDR3, the DNA is TGTGCCAGCAGCTTGGTTGTAGGGGATCAGCCCCAGCATTTT. Protein product: CASSLVVGDQPQHF.

The CDR3 DNA reads as TGTGCCAGCAGGGGGGGAGACTCTGGGGCCAACGTCCTGACTTTC. Translation: CASRGGDSGANVLTF. V and J are TRBV2 and TRBJ2-6; tentative D call: TRBD2 (6 bases). CDR1 and CDR2 from the germline V gene are SNHLY and FYNNEI. The CDR3 spans 15 residues. Trimming took 6 bases from V and 0 from J, leaving 9 bases between them. Combining the CDR3 with reference TRBV2 and TRBJ2-6 gives the whole variable domain EPEVTQTPSHQVTQMGQEVILRCVPISNHLYFYWYRQILGQKVEFLVSFYNNEISEKSEIFDDQFSVERPDGSNFTLKIRSTKLEDSAMYFCASRGGDSGANVLTFGAGSRLTVL.